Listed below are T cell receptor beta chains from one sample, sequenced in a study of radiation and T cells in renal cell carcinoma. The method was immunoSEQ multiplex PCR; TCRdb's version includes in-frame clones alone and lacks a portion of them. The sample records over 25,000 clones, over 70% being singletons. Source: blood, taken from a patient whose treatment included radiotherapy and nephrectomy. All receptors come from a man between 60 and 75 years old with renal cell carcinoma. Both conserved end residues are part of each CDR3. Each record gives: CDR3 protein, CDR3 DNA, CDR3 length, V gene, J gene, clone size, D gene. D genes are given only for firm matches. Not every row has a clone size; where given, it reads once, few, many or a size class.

CASDKFGQVNYGYTF,TGTGCCAGCGATAAATTCGGACAGGTGAACTATGGCTACACCTTC,15,TRBV5-5,TRBJ1-2,.,TRBD1
CASSENRGFDEQFF,TGTGCCAGCAGTGAAAACAGGGGTTTCGATGAGCAGTTCTTC,14,TRBV25-1,TRBJ2-1,.,TRBD1
CASSPSTTGTVSAYEQYF,TGTGCCAGCAGCCCATCGACTACCGGGACAGTAAGCGCCTACGAGCAGTACTTC,18,TRBV5-6,TRBJ2-7,.,TRBD1
CASTAGTGNTEAFF,TGTGCCAGCACCGCAGGGACGGGGAACACTGAAGCTTTCTTT,14,TRBV6-1,TRBJ1-1,.,.
CASGLALAGAYNEQFF,TGTGCTAGTGGTTTGGCCCTAGCGGGAGCCTACAATGAGCAGTTCTTC,16,TRBV12-5,TRBJ2-1,.,TRBD2
CASSYNSNQPQHF,TGTGCCAGCAGTTATAATAGCAATCAGCCCCAGCATTTT,13,TRBV6-5,TRBJ1-5,few,.
CASSLGTRPSSYNEQFF,TGCGCCAGCAGCTTGGGGACCAGACCGAGCTCCTACAATGAGCAGTTCTTC,17,TRBV5-1,TRBJ2-1,.,.
CASSSLAGVGEQYF,TGTGCCAGCAGCTCCCTAGCGGGAGTTGGGGAGCAGTACTTC,14,TRBV11-2,TRBJ2-7,.,TRBD2
CASSLVSGYEQYF,TGCGCCAGCAGCTTGGTGTCCGGATACGAGCAGTACTTC,13,TRBV5-1,TRBJ2-7,.,.
CSVDPGTGKKYF,TGCAGCGTTGATCCGGGGACAGGGAAGAAATACTTC,12,TRBV29-1,TRBJ2-7,.,TRBD1
CASSGTVDQPQHF,TGTGCCAGCAGTGGGACAGTCGATCAGCCCCAGCATTTT,13,TRBV6-1,TRBJ1-5,.,.
CASSSRPDRGIFTDTQYF,TGTGCCAGCAGCTCGCGACCGGACAGAGGAATCTTCACAGATACGCAGTATTTT,18,TRBV5-5,TRBJ2-3,.,.
CASTTPAGRRGTGELFF,TGTGCCAGTACCACCCCAGCGGGGCGCCGGGGCACCGGGGAGCTGTTTTTT,17,TRBV19,TRBJ2-2,.,TRBD2
CASSRATGNGYTF,TGCGCCAGCAGCCGAGCGACAGGGAATGGCTACACCTTC,13,TRBV4-1,TRBJ1-2,few,TRBD1
CASRGQGAGDTEAFF,TGTGCCAGCAGGGGACAGGGGGCGGGGGACACTGAAGCTTTCTTT,15,TRBV6-5,TRBJ1-1,.,TRBD1
CASSGPRRGGFSSSYNEQFF,TGTGCCAGCAGCGGACCCCGACGGGGCGGGTTTTCGAGCTCCTACAATGAGCAGTTCTTC,20,TRBV9,TRBJ2-1,.,.
CASSLSGRYGYTF,TGTGCCAGCAGCTTATCAGGGAGATATGGCTACACCTTC,13,TRBV5-6,TRBJ1-2,few,.
CASSPGQGARGYTEAFF,TGTGCCAGCAGCCCCGGCCAGGGGGCGCGAGGGTACACTGAAGCTTTCTTT,17,TRBV5-5,TRBJ1-1,.,TRBD1
CASSFGTSVRTYEQYF,TGTGCCAGCAGCTTCGGGACTAGCGTCCGTACTTACGAGCAGTACTTC,16,TRBV7-3,TRBJ2-7,.,TRBD2
CASRHDRGGNQPQHF,TGTGCCAGCAGACACGACAGGGGCGGGAATCAGCCCCAGCATTTT,15,TRBV2,TRBJ1-5,.,TRBD1
CASSPLRNQPQHF,TGTGCCAGCAGTCCACTACGCAATCAGCCCCAGCATTTT,13,TRBV2,TRBJ1-5,.,.
CACRPHYGTGRSSYEQYF,TGTGCCTGCCGACCCCACTACGGAACAGGGAGGAGCTCCTACGAGCAGTACTTC,18,TRBV30,TRBJ2-7,.,.
CASSHGGGRPAQYIQYF,TGTGCCAGCAGCCACGGCGGCGGGAGGCCCGCCCAGTACATTCAGTACTTC,17,TRBV14,TRBJ2-4,.,TRBD2
CASSRRESGVPDTQYF,TGCGCCAGCAGCCGCAGAGAATCGGGAGTCCCGGATACGCAGTATTTT,16,TRBV4-3,TRBJ2-3,.,.
CASSLDTANTGELFF,TGCGCCAGCAGCTTGGACACCGCGAACACCGGGGAGCTGTTTTTT,15,TRBV5-1,TRBJ2-2,.,.
CASSPRTGHSNQPQHF,TGTGCCAGCAGCCCTCGGACAGGGCATAGCAATCAGCCCCAGCATTTT,16,TRBV7-8,TRBJ1-5,.,TRBD1
CASSLYLAVVYNEQFF,TGTGCCAGCAGCTTATACCTAGCGGTAGTATACAATGAGCAGTTCTTC,16,TRBV7-2,TRBJ2-1,.,TRBD2
CSVCNRGPHAEAFF,TGCAGCGTTTGTAACAGGGGGCCCCATGCTGAAGCTTTCTTT,14,TRBV29-1,TRBJ1-1,few,TRBD1
CASSLGTGGRSTNEKLFF,TGTGCCAGCAGCTTGGGAACAGGGGGCAGGTCGACTAATGAAAAACTGTTTTTT,18,TRBV5-5,TRBJ1-4,.,TRBD1
CASSLQGHGGDTQYF,TGTGCCAGCAGCCTTCAGGGTCATGGTGGCGATACGCAGTATTTT,15,TRBV6-1,TRBJ2-3,.,.
CASSPKGGIEQFF,TGTGCCAGCAGCCCGAAAGGGGGAATTGAGCAGTTCTTC,13,TRBV6-5,TRBJ2-1,.,.
CASSFPPGQGGLRTEAFF,TGTGCCAGCAGTTTCCCGCCGGGACAGGGCGGCCTGCGCACTGAAGCTTTCTTT,18,TRBV27,TRBJ1-1,.,TRBD1
CASSLGQGREKLFF,TGTGCCAGCAGCTTAGGACAGGGGAGAGAAAAACTGTTTTTT,14,TRBV7-6,TRBJ1-4,.,TRBD1
CASKRTGGAYGYTF,TGTGCCAGCAAAAGGACAGGGGGCGCATATGGCTACACCTTC,14,TRBV6-5,TRBJ1-2,.,TRBD1
CASSSQRWAGDPYEQYF,TGTGCCAGCAGCTCTCAAAGGTGGGCGGGGGATCCCTACGAGCAGTACTTC,17,TRBV4-2,TRBJ2-7,.,TRBD2
CASSFSGWGGSGTDTQYF,TGCGCCAGCAGCTTTTCGGGTTGGGGCGGGAGTGGTACAGATACGCAGTATTTT,18,TRBV5-1,TRBJ2-3,.,TRBD2
CAWSVTSTTGELFF,TGTGCCTGGAGTGTTACGAGTACCACCGGGGAGCTGTTTTTT,14,TRBV30,TRBJ2-2,once,.
CASSLAGAKGTQYF,TGTGCCAGCAGCTTGGCGGGGGCGAAAGGGACCCAGTACTTC,14,TRBV5-5,TRBJ2-5,.,.
CASSLQISGGGELYF,TGTGCCAGCAGCTTACAGATCTCCGGGGGGGGCGAGCTGTACTTC,15,TRBV11-2,TRBJ2-7,.,TRBD2
CASSLHGQLNSPLHF,TGCGCCAGCAGCCTACATGGACAGCTTAATTCACCCCTCCACTTT,15,TRBV4-3,TRBJ1-6,.,.
CASSQGVGKTGNTIYF,TGCGCCAGCAGCCAAGGTGTAGGGAAGACTGGAAACACCATATATTTT,16,TRBV4-3,TRBJ1-3,.,.
CASSPRGSGGPQEQFF,TGTGCCAGCAGCCCCCGCGGTAGCGGGGGTCCCCAGGAGCAGTTCTTC,16,TRBV9,TRBJ2-1,once,TRBD2
CASSIGEVGDTQYF,TGTGCCAGTAGTATTGGAGAGGTGGGTGATACGCAGTATTTT,14,TRBV19,TRBJ2-3,.,.
CASSRGLEQFF,TGTGCCAGCAGCCGAGGACTAGAGCAGTTCTTC,11,TRBV11-2,TRBJ2-1,.,.
CASSLGASSNYGYTF,TGTGCCAGCAGCTTAGGGGCCTCCTCGAACTATGGCTACACCTTC,15,TRBV11-2,TRBJ1-2,.,.
CASSQAFPPDYEQYF,TGCGCCAGCAGCCAAGCTTTCCCCCCGGACTACGAGCAGTACTTC,15,TRBV4-3,TRBJ2-7,.,.
CASSKGYLANTEAFF,TGTGCCAGCAGTAAAGGGTATCTAGCGAACACTGAAGCTTTCTTT,15,TRBV6-5,TRBJ1-1,.,.
CASGLPTGDNTGELFF,TGTGCTAGTGGTTTGCCGACAGGGGACAACACCGGGGAGCTGTTTTTT,16,TRBV12-5,TRBJ2-2,.,TRBD1
CASSSIMDTQYF,TGCGCCAGCAGCTCAATAATGGATACGCAGTATTTT,12,TRBV5-1,TRBJ2-3,.,.
CAWSAPTRGSAYEQYF,TGTGCCTGGAGTGCCCCGACCCGGGGCTCGGCCTACGAGCAGTACTTC,16,TRBV30,TRBJ2-7,.,.
CASSEAGVKHNEQFF,TGCGCCAGCAGCGAAGCGGGGGTAAAACACAATGAGCAGTTCTTC,15,TRBV5-1,TRBJ2-1,.,TRBD2
CASSDYTIYF,TGTGCCAGCAGTGACTACACCATATATTTT,10,TRBV2,TRBJ1-3,.,.
CSVGSYEQYF,TGCAGCGTTGGGTCCTACGAGCAGTACTTC,10,TRBV29-1,TRBJ2-7,few,.
CASSGQGAYNQPQHF,TGTGCCAGCAGTGGACAGGGGGCATACAATCAGCCCCAGCATTTT,15,TRBV6-1,TRBJ1-5,.,TRBD1
CASSLWTSGTVGDEQYF,TGTGCCAGCAGCCTTTGGACTAGCGGGACGGTAGGGGACGAGCAGTACTTC,17,TRBV5-6,TRBJ2-7,.,TRBD2